This T cell receptor beta chain emerged from a study of molecular identifiers for immune sequencing clone quantification. The CDR3 totals 16 residues. Trimming removed 3 bases from V and 0 bases from J, with 9 bases in between. The V gene's germline CDR1 is LGHDT and CDR2 YNNKEL (reference sequence). A note on this clonotype: The antigen remains undetermined. A much larger clone lies one base from this, so it may be a read error.

TCRdb itself ran the PCR reads through MiXCR, one entry per CDR3 protein. The table records under 800,000 distinct CDR3 sequences, 25% of them present only once. Overall study findings and caveats: More than 99% of effector molecules, versus under 1% of naive-cell molecules, belonged to clones above 20 RNA copies.

This sequence originates from a human donor in good health. Some libraries in this study had Jurkat cell RNA spiked in. The V gene is TRBV3-1, the J gene TRBJ2-6; D unclear. Sequenced: naive CD8+ T cells from blood, with Jurkat cell RNA spiked in. Described subset: FACS-sorted CD8+CD4-CCR7+CD45RA+ naive T cells. CDR3 nucleotides: TGTGCCAGCAGCCATGTAGGGATCTCTGGGGCCAACGTCCTGACTTTC. Its translation: CASSHVGISGANVLTF.